Below, 23 T cell receptor beta chains from the same sample are listed, as sequenced in a study of cytomegalovirus exposure and HLA in healthy donors. The study ran its PCR with 60 Vbeta and 13 Jbeta primers. Sequenced by immunoSEQ multiplex PCR; TCRdb stores in-frame clones only, minus some. The table shows fewer than 150,000 clones, with approximately 80% occurring only once. The sequenced material came from PBMCs. The receptors originated from a human donor in good health.

The rearrangement joins TRBV11-2 to TRBJ1-4; 7 nucleotides line up with TRBD1. The CDR3 covers 18 residues. Unmatched junction bases numbered 9, after V lost 2 bases and J lost 0 bases. Germline V gene data show CDR1 as SGHAT and CDR2 as FQNNGV. DNA for the CDR3: TGTGCCAGCAGCTTATCAGTCAGGGGGAGCGCAACTAATGAAAAACTGTTTTTT. It encodes CASSLSVRGSATNEKLFF. Variable domain in full (rest from reference TRBV11-2 and TRBJ1-4): EAGVAQSPRYKIIEKRQSVAFWCNPISGHATLYWYQQILGQGPKLLIQFQNNGVVDDSQLPKDRFSAERLKGVDSTLKIQPAKLEDSAVYLCASSLSVRGSATNEKLFFGSGTQLSVL.

This chain connects TRBV28 to TRBJ2-1, with 9 bases identical to TRBD2. CDR3 length: 17 residues. The germline V gene has CDR1 MDHEN and CDR2 SYDVKM. V lost 4 bases to trimming and J lost 3 bases; unmatched junction nucleotides: 10. The chain's CDR3 is CASSWDPSGTGYNEQFF. In DNA form, the CDR3 reads TGTGCCAGCAGTTGGGATCCTAGCGGGACTGGCTACAATGAGCAGTTCTTC.

This chain connects TRBV28 to TRBJ2-3, with TRBD2 matching over 15 bases. The CDR3 is 18 residues long. Trimming removed 2 bases from V and 1 base from J; junction bases left unmatched: 4. The germline gives CDR1 MDHEN, CDR2 SYDVKM. CDR3 amino acids: CASSLRGLAGGRTDTQYF. The DNA for the CDR3 is TGTGCCAGCAGTTTAAGGGGACTAGCGGGAGGACGCACAGATACGCAGTATTTT.

The chain is built from TRBV19 and TRBJ1-1, with unresolved D. V lost 3 bases and J lost 1, with 12 bases in between. This CDR3 has 15 residues. Looked up from germline, CDR1 is LNHDA and CDR2 is SQIVND (reference sequence). The CDR3 spells CASSIAESRNTEAFF. The CDR3 coding sequence is TGTGCCAGTAGTATCGCGGAGTCGAGGAACACTGAAGCTTTCTTT.

This clone has more than one count but fewer than ten. This sequence joins TRBV27 and TRBJ1-5, with D tentatively TRBD1 (5 bases). CDR1 is MNHEY, CDR2 SMNVEV, per germline (reference sequence). V was shortened by 2 bases and J by 5 bases, with 13 bases between the two germline ends. This CDR3 region has 15 residues. The CDR3 sequence is CASSLNSGRHQPQHF. The CDR3 DNA reads as TGTGCCAGCAGTTTAAATTCAGGGAGGCATCAGCCCCAGCATTTT.

The rearrangement joins TRBV6-5 to TRBJ2-1; TRBD2 might be the D (5 bases). V lost 7 bases and J lost 7, with 14 bases in between. Germline CDR1 reads MNHEY; CDR2 reads SVGAGI. The CDR3 sequence is 13 residues long. The CDR3 DNA reads TGTGCCAGCAAGTGGGAGAACGAGAATGAGCAGTTCTTC. This encodes CASKWENENEQFF.

The V gene is TRBV28, the J gene TRBJ2-1; 10 positions agree with TRBD1. After removal of 5 bases from V and 8 bases from J, the junction contained 12 bases not matched to a gene. Germline V gives CDR1 MDHEN, CDR2 SYDVKM. This CDR3 region has 16 residues. CDR3 protein: CASSPWTGGRIDEQFF. CDR3 nucleotide sequence: TGTGCCAGCAGTCCCTGGACAGGGGGTAGGATCGATGAGCAGTTCTTC. Using reference TRBV28 and TRBJ2-1 for the parts outside the CDR3, the full variable domain is DVKVTQSSRYLVKRTGEKVFLECVQDMDHENMFWYRQDPGLGLRLIYFSYDVKMKEKGDIPEGYSVSREKKERFSLILESASTNQTSMYLCASSPWTGGRIDEQFFGPGTRLTVL.

The V gene is TRBV9, the J gene TRBJ2-6; D is undetermined. Germline values: CDR1 SGDLS, CDR2 YYNGEE. The CDR3 contains 14 residues. V was cut by 0 bases and J by 5 bases, with 6 bases left in between. The CDR3 protein is CASSVDSWANVLTF. The CDR3 DNA sequence: TGTGCCAGCAGCGTAGATTCGTGGGCCAACGTCCTGACTTTC.

CDR3 nucleotides: TGTGCCAGCAGCGCCCGAGCGGGGGTCAGCTCCTACAATGAGCAGTTCTTC. This codes for CASSARAGVSSYNEQFF. V and J are TRBV9 and TRBJ2-1; 8 bases align to TRBD2. CDR1 is SGDLS and CDR2 is YYNGEE in the germline V gene. V was clipped by 3 bases and J by 0 bases; unmatched bases: 8. This CDR3 contains 17 residues. The full variable domain, its missing parts supplied by reference TRBV9 and TRBJ2-1, is DSGVTQTPKHLITATGQRVTLRCSPRSGDLSVYWYQQSLDQGLQFLIQYYNGEERAKGNILERFSAQQFPDLHSELNLSSLELGDSALYFCASSARAGVSSYNEQFFGPGTRLTVL.

V usage is TRBV5-1 and J usage is TRBJ2-1; TRBD1 might be the D (5 bases). V was cut by 1 base and J by 1 base, with 9 bases left in between. The germline CDR1 and CDR2 sequences are SGHRS and YFSETQ. The CDR3 consists of 15 residues. The CDR3 protein is CASSLTGTSYNEQFF. Here the CDR3 DNA reads TGCGCCAGCAGCTTGACAGGAACGTCCTACAATGAGCAGTTCTTC.

CDR3 sequence (DNA): TGTGCCAGCAGCCATGAGCAATCCGAGTCGGGACTTTCCTACGAGCAGTACTTC. As protein: CASSHEQSESGLSYEQYF. The genes are TRBV11-1 and TRBJ2-7; tentatively, D is TRBD2 (6 bases). The CDR3 covers 18 residues. CDR1 is SGHAT and CDR2 is FQDESV in the germline V gene (reference sequence). V was pared by 5 bases and J by 1 base, with 24 bases between.

The chain joins TRBV2 to TRBJ1-2; D unresolved. V was clipped by 3 bases and J by 1 base, with 6 bases between them. This CDR3 comprises 13 residues. CDR1 is SNHLY, CDR2 FYNNEI, per germline. The CDR3 DNA reads TGTGCCAGCAGTGAGGCCAATAACTATGGCTACACCTTC. This gives the protein CASSEANNYGYTF.

The rearrangement joins TRBV18 to TRBJ2-1; a weak D match, TRBD1 (7 bases). The germline gives CDR1 KGHSH, CDR2 LQKENI. The CDR3 spans 13 residues. Trimming took 2 bases from V and 8 from J, leaving 10 bases between them. CDR3 residues: CASSPAGGHEQFF. CDR3 nucleotide sequence: TGTGCCAGCTCACCAGCAGGGGGGCATGAGCAGTTCTTC. Variable domain in full (rest from reference TRBV18 and TRBJ2-1): NAGVMQNPRHLVRRRGQEARLRCSPMKGHSHVYWYRQLPEEGLKFMVYLQKENIIDESGMPKERFSAEFPKEGPSILRIQQVVRGDSAAYFCASSPAGGHEQFFGPGTRLTVL.

The rearrangement joins TRBV19 to TRBJ1-1, with D possibly matching TRBD1 (5 bases). The CDR3 spans 12 residues. Deletions cut 11 bases from V and 3 bases from J, with 13 bases between. Per germline, CDR1 LNHDA and CDR2 SQIVND (reference sequence). The CDR3 DNA is TGTGCCCCAGTGGGGGGGGACACTGAAGCTTTCTTT. As protein: CAPVGGDTEAFF.

The chain has TRBV9 and TRBJ2-2; weak D call: TRBD2 (5 bases). This CDR3 has 15 amino acids. The V gene's germline CDR1 is SGDLS and CDR2 YYNGEE. V was clipped by 3 bases and J by 0 bases, with 9 bases between them. CDR3 nucleotide sequence: TGTGCCAGCAGCGCCGGGGTTGCGAACACCGGGGAGCTGTTTTTT. Translating gives CASSAGVANTGELFF.

The CDR3 loop is CASSNGLAGTGELFF. CDR3 in DNA: TGTGCCAGCAGTAACGGACTAGCGGGAACCGGGGAGCTGTTTTTT. The chain uses TRBV2 and TRBJ2-2; 12 bases agree with TRBD2. The CDR3 is 15 residues long. The germline V gene encodes CDR1 SNHLY and CDR2 FYNNEI. Losses at the gene ends were 5 bases for V and 5 bases for J; bases not matched to a gene: 3.

The V gene is TRBV18, the J gene TRBJ1-1; 8 nucleotides line up with TRBD1. CDR1 and CDR2 (germline): KGHSH, LQKENI. V lost 4 bases, J lost 5 bases, and 9 bases stayed unmatched. The CDR3 has 15 residues. CDR3 sequence: CASSQSGGGVTEAFF. CDR3 sequence (DNA): TGTGCCAGCTCACAATCAGGGGGCGGCGTTACTGAAGCTTTCTTT.

This sequence joins TRBV19 and TRBJ1-3; TRBD1 aligns across 7 bases. V shed 4 bases and J 0 bases; nucleotides not matched to a gene: 9. From germline, CDR1 is LNHDA and CDR2 SQIVND (reference sequence). There are 17 residues in the CDR3. The CDR3 is CASSRGQWVSSGNTIYF. The CDR3 coding sequence is TGTGCCAGTAGTAGGGGACAGTGGGTGAGCTCTGGAAACACCATATATTTT. The variable domain in full, with the rest retrieved from reference TRBV19 and TRBJ1-3, is DGGITQSPKYLFRKEGQNVTLSCEQNLNHDAMYWYRQDPGQGLRLIYYSQIVNDFQKGDIAEGYSVSREKKESFPLTVTSAQKNPTAFYLCASSRGQWVSSGNTIYFGEGSWLTVV.

Worth noting for this clone: Sequence at one end of the junction differs from germline and may be a read error. This chain joins TRBV6-5 and TRBJ2-7; 7 bases map to TRBD2. CDR1 and CDR2 from the germline V gene are MNHEY and SVGAGI. The length of the CDR3 is 14 residues. The chain's CDR3 is CASSFTSEQYGQYF. The CDR3 region has the DNA TGTGCCAGCAGTTTCACTAGCGAGCAGTACGGGCAGTACTTC.

The chain uses TRBV7-9 and TRBJ1-2; 7 bases match TRBD1. Germline CDR1 and CDR2: SEHNR and FQNEAQ (reference sequence). The CDR3 spans 15 residues. V trimming: 5 bases; J trimming: 5 bases; junction bases outside the gene matches: 11. As DNA, the CDR3 is TGTGCCAGCAGCGAAGGTACAGGGGCGGTTTATGGCTACACCTTC. The encoded protein is CASSEGTGAVYGYTF.

The table lists this clone with a few counts. The rearrangement links TRBV6-6 to TRBJ1-3; maybe TRBD1 (5 bases). CDR3 length: 16 amino acids. CDR1 and CDR2 from the germline V gene are MNHNY and SVGAGI (reference sequence). The germline V and J ends were trimmed by 2 bases and 0 bases, with 11 bases remaining between them. DNA of the CDR3: TGTGCCAGCAGTTACCGACAGCAGAGCTCTGGAAACACCATATATTTT. Its protein product is CASSYRQQSSGNTIYF.

The chain uses TRBV11-2 and TRBJ2-2; D remains unclear. CDR3 size: 14 residues. V was pared by 3 bases and J by 3 bases, with 8 bases between. Germline V gene sequence: CDR1 SGHAT, CDR2 FQNNGV. The CDR3 DNA is TGTGCCAGCAGCTTTTTCGAGGACACCGGGGAGCTGTTTTTT. This gives the protein CASSFFEDTGELFF.

The chain links TRBV10-3 to TRBJ2-3; D may be TRBD1 (5 bases). Trimming took 0 bases from V and 5 from J, leaving 6 bases between them. The CDR3 loop spans 13 amino acids. Looked up from germline, CDR1 is ENHRY and CDR2 is SYGVKD. This CDR3 is CAISESTVDTQYF. The CDR3, as DNA: TGTGCCATCAGTGAGTCGACAGTAGATACGCAGTATTTT.